Listed below are T cell receptor beta chains from one sample, sequenced in a study of regulatory dendritic cells for organ transplantation. Their antigens are not known. Sequencing used immunoSEQ multiplex PCR; TCRdb keeps in-frame clones, though not all of them. Of around 7,400 clones in the sample, approximately 67% were seen once. Sequenced material: memory CD4+ T cells from blood cultured with dendritic cells. The receptors were sampled from a human donor in good health. Each CDR3 is given without its conserved first and last residue. Each record gives: J gene, clone size, V gene, CDR3 protein. Only some rows state a clone size, as once, few, many or a class for expanded clones.

J: TRBJ2-3; size: once; V: TRBV29-1; CDR3: SVEWGGGTDTQY
J: TRBJ2-3; size: .; V: TRBV29-1; CDR3: SVGTGADTQY
J: TRBJ2-3; size: .; V: TRBV19; CDR3: ASSIGGGGAVDTQY
J: TRBJ1-5; size: few; V: TRBV5-1; CDR3: ASSLTVGANQPQH
J: TRBJ1-2; size: once; V: TRBV6-1; CDR3: ASSEHREGYT
J: TRBJ2-1; size: .; V: TRBV11-2; CDR3: ASSLEPGGGHEQF
J: TRBJ2-7; size: .; V: TRBV7-9; CDR3: ASSQRQGLYEQY
J: TRBJ2-7; size: .; V: TRBV2; CDR3: ASTKDRVGEQY
J: TRBJ1-1; size: .; V: TRBV7-2; CDR3: ASSLDRVEAF
J: TRBJ1-2; size: once; V: TRBV5-5; CDR3: ASSSPGPEGYT
J: TRBJ1-6; size: .; V: TRBV5-1; CDR3: ASSSGQALYSPLH
J: TRBJ1-1; size: .; V: TRBV11-3; CDR3: ASSLAYEAF
J: TRBJ2-2; size: .; V: TRBV11-3; CDR3: ASSPGTGVTGELF
J: TRBJ2-5; size: medium-sized; V: TRBV7-8; CDR3: ASSLTSGGALETQY
J: TRBJ1-2; size: medium-sized; V: TRBV7-2; CDR3: ASRGGGAPTGYT
J: TRBJ2-1; size: .; V: TRBV6-5; CDR3: ASSPSQGLDNEQF
J: TRBJ1-3; size: .; V: TRBV7-8; CDR3: ASSLRNRGDGNTIY
J: TRBJ1-5; size: .; V: TRBV7-8; CDR3: ASSLALRGDQPQH
J: TRBJ1-1; size: few; V: TRBV4-1; CDR3: ASSRRWEGTEAF
J: TRBJ2-3; size: few; V: TRBV4-2; CDR3: ASSQESSGGPRDTQY
J: TRBJ2-3; size: .; V: TRBV5-1; CDR3: ASSLERAGPTDTQY
J: TRBJ2-3; size: .; V: TRBV5-5; CDR3: ASSLGAGVDTQY
J: TRBJ1-5; size: .; V: TRBV7-2; CDR3: ASSLYRNQPQH
J: TRBJ2-5; size: .; V: TRBV15; CDR3: ATSRAGGRGKETQY
J: TRBJ2-7; size: .; V: TRBV9; CDR3: ASSVGGASTYEQY
J: TRBJ1-4; size: .; V: TRBV2; CDR3: ASSAGRSNEKLF
J: TRBJ2-7; size: .; V: TRBV6-6; CDR3: ASRPAGGMNEQY
J: TRBJ2-3; size: .; V: TRBV2; CDR3: ASQGTDTQY
J: TRBJ2-2; size: .; V: TRBV19; CDR3: ASAITGRGLNGELF
J: TRBJ1-1; size: few; V: TRBV27; CDR3: ASSKGAGEAF
J: TRBJ2-7; size: .; V: TRBV6-1; CDR3: ASSDPGISYEQY
J: TRBJ1-2; size: few; V: TRBV7-2; CDR3: ASSPPSRSQGGYT
J: TRBJ2-7; size: few; V: TRBV5-1; CDR3: ASSAGTASYEQY
J: TRBJ1-4; size: .; V: TRBV5-1; CDR3: ASSPRQGNEKLF
J: TRBJ2-1; size: once; V: TRBV5-1; CDR3: ASSPSGENEQF
J: TRBJ2-3; size: .; V: TRBV2; CDR3: ASKDSRGTDTQY
J: TRBJ2-1; size: .; V: TRBV7-9; CDR3: ASEINRAYYNEQF
J: TRBJ1-2; size: .; V: TRBV7-2; CDR3: ASSPRTGDGYT
J: TRBJ1-5; size: .; V: TRBV6-1; CDR3: ASSSQGQGQPQH
J: TRBJ2-5; size: .; V: TRBV27; CDR3: ASSLYVAGKETQY
J: TRBJ2-1; size: .; V: TRBV13; CDR3: ASSPERRSYNEQF
J: TRBJ2-3; size: .; V: TRBV7-2; CDR3: ASSRQGGTDTQY
J: TRBJ1-2; size: .; V: TRBV5-8; CDR3: ASSPQGWGTYGYT
J: TRBJ1-4; size: .; V: TRBV5-1; CDR3: ASSLVAATNEKLF
J: TRBJ1-2; size: .; V: TRBV18; CDR3: ASSPFPGQGAKDYGYT
J: TRBJ1-5; size: .; V: TRBV6-1; CDR3: ASSRQENQPQH
J: TRBJ1-2; size: few; V: TRBV18; CDR3: ASSTGGYYGYT
J: TRBJ2-1; size: .; V: TRBV7-2; CDR3: ASSIRPPAGGLGEQF
J: TRBJ1-5; size: .; V: TRBV5-8; CDR3: ASSPRRGSNQPQH
J: TRBJ1-6; size: few; V: TRBV18; CDR3: ASSPAARTASPLH
J: TRBJ2-7; size: .; V: TRBV27; CDR3: ASSPLAQTLIYEQY
J: TRBJ2-3; size: .; V: TRBV7-2; CDR3: ASSSRLAGATDTQY
J: TRBJ2-7; size: few; V: TRBV11-1; CDR3: ASSSSGFEQY
J: TRBJ2-2; size: .; V: TRBV5-1; CDR3: ASSSLPGGTGELF